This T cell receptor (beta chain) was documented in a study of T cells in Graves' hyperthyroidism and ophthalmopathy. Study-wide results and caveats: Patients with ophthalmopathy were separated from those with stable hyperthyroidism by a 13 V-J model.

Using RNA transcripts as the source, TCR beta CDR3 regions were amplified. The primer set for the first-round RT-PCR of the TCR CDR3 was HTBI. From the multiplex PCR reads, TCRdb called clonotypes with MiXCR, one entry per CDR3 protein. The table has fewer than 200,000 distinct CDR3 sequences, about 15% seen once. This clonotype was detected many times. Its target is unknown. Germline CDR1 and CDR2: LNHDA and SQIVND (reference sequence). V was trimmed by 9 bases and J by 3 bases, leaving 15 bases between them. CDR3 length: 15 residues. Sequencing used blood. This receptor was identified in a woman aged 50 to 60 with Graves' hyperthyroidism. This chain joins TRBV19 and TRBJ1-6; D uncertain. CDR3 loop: CASAINMNYNSPLHF. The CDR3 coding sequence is TGTGCCAGCGCCATTAACATGAACTATAATTCACCCCTCCACTTT.